Shown below are 21 T cell receptor beta chains from a single sample sequenced in a study of cytomegalovirus exposure and HLA in healthy donors. PCR involved 60 Vbeta and 13 Jbeta primers. Produced via immunoSEQ multiplex PCR; TCRdb's table is partial and in-frame only. Listed are more than 45,000 clones; roughly a sixth falls within the top ten. Sequencing was performed on PBMCs. These receptors were taken from a male donor in good health and CMV-seronegative.

The chain couples TRBV6-1 to TRBJ1-4; TRBD1 aligns across 7 bases. Germline-derived CDR1 and CDR2 are MNHNS and SASEGT. The junction had 7 bases not matched to a gene; V was cut back by 5 bases and J by 4 bases. This CDR3 is built from 15 residues. The CDR3 region has the DNA TGTGCCAGCAGTCTGTACGGACAGGTTAATGAAAAACTGTTTTTT. This codes for CASSLYGQVNEKLFF.

J is TRBJ1-1 and V is TRBV29-1; D might be TRBD1 (5 bases). Germline V CDR1 and CDR2: SQVTM, ANQGSEA. V lost 7 bases and J lost 2, with 14 bases in between. The CDR3 extends over 13 amino acids. The CDR3 DNA follows: TGCAGCGCCATGACAGACCTAAACACTGAAGCTTTCTTT. It codes for CSAMTDLNTEAFF.

The chain carries TRBV4-1 and TRBJ2-7; 7 positions match TRBD1. Germline lookup yields CDR1 MGHRA and CDR2 YSYEKL. V shed 0 bases and J 3 bases; nucleotides not matched to a gene: 2. The CDR3 consists of 14 residues. DNA for the CDR3: TGCGCCAGCAGCCAAGAACAGGGGATCTACGAGCAGTACTTC. Its translation is CASSQEQGIYEQYF.

This rearrangement joins TRBV5-1 to TRBJ1-3; D is ambiguous. CDR3 length: 13 amino acids. V lost 4 bases and J 6 bases, leaving 11 bases between the germline ends. The germline CDR1 and CDR2 sequences are SGHRS and YFSETQ. CDR3 in DNA: TGCGCCAGCAGCAATTCCGGGGAAAACACCATATATTTT. Translated, it gives CASSNSGENTIYF. The whole variable domain, remainder taken from reference TRBV5-1 and TRBJ1-3, is KAGVTQTPRYLIKTRGQQVTLSCSPISGHRSVSWYQQTPGQGLQFLFEYFSETQRNKGNFPGRFSGRQFSNSRSEMNVSTLELGDSALYLCASSNSGENTIYFGEGSWLTVV.

The chain has TRBV9 and TRBJ1-5; D remains unclear. V lost 0 bases, J lost 8 bases, and 12 bases lay in between. The CDR3 covers 14 residues. The germline gives CDR1 SGDLS, CDR2 YYNGEE. This CDR3 reads CASSVGDITEPQHF. CDR3 bases: TGTGCCAGCAGCGTAGGAGACATCACGGAGCCCCAGCATTTT.

V gene TRBV15 combines with J gene TRBJ1-5; TRBD1 is a possible D gene (5 bases). Between the trimmed V and J ends, which lost 4 bases and 2 bases, there was a span of 12 bases. There are 15 residues in the CDR3. Germline CDR1 reads LNHNV; CDR2 reads YYDKDF (reference sequence). The CDR3 coding sequence is TGTGCCACCAGCATCGGGGGTGATGGCAATCAGCCCCAGCATTTT. This sequence encodes CATSIGGDGNQPQHF. The full variable domain, in which reference TRBV15 and TRBJ1-5 provide the parts outside the CDR3, is DAMVIQNPRYQVTQFGKPVTLSCSQTLNHNVMYWYQQKSSQAPKLLFHYYDKDFNNEADTPDNFQSRRPNTSFCFLDIRSPGLGDTAMYLCATSIGGDGNQPQHFGDGTRLSIL.

V usage is TRBV18 and J usage is TRBJ1-5; 11 bases align to TRBD1. Germline V lookup: CDR1 KGHSH, CDR2 LQKENI. V was clipped by 3 bases and J by 3 bases; unmatched bases: 10. The CDR3 spans 18 residues. The CDR3 nucleotides read TGTGCCAGCTCACCGCCAAACACGGACAGGGGGCACAATCAGCCCCAGCATTTT. This encodes CASSPPNTDRGHNQPQHF.

The chain links TRBV7-2 to TRBJ2-7; TRBD1 matches at 7 bases. This CDR3 has 13 residues. The V segment lost 6 bases and the J segment 4 bases; nucleotides outside the gene matches: 6. Germline values: CDR1 SGHTA, CDR2 FQGNSA. The CDR3 region is CASRLDRVYEQYF. DNA for the CDR3: TGTGCCAGCAGACTAGACAGGGTATACGAGCAGTACTTC.

V usage is TRBV11-3 and J usage is TRBJ2-1; TRBD1 is a possible D gene (6 bases). This CDR3 spans 14 amino acids. Trimming took off 1 base at V and 7 bases at J, with 11 bases between the two ends. The germline gives CDR1 SGHNT, CDR2 YENEEA. CDR3 sequence: CASSLGGLVNEQFF. The CDR3, as DNA: TGTGCCAGCAGCTTAGGGGGGCTGGTGAATGAGCAGTTCTTC.

The chain joins TRBV4-1 to TRBJ1-1; D may be TRBD1 (5 bases). Germline CDR1 reads MGHRA; CDR2 reads YSYEKL. Trimming pared 2 bases from V and 2 bases from J, leaving 9 bases between. This CDR3 is built from 14 residues. The CDR3 loop reads CASSQLTGNTEAFF. DNA of the CDR3: TGCGCCAGCAGCCAATTAACAGGTAACACTGAAGCTTTCTTT.

A note on this clone: The junction differs from germline at one of its ends, possibly a read error. The sample contains more than one DNA sequence encoding this CDR3. The CDR3 DNA reads as TGCGCCAGCAGTAGGACAGCTAGCCCCGATCAGCCCCAGCATTTT. It is translated as CASSRTASPDQPQHF. This sequence joins TRBV2 and TRBJ1-5, with TRBD1 as a possible D gene (6 bases). Germline V gene sequence: CDR1 SNHLY, CDR2 FYNNEI. This CDR3 has 15 amino acids.

V gene TRBV7-6 combines with J gene TRBJ2-7, with D maybe TRBD1 (6 bases). The V and J ends lost 0 bases and 6 bases respectively, with 18 bases between them. Germline V gene data show CDR1 as SGHVS and CDR2 as FNYEAQ. CDR3 length: 16 amino acids. The CDR3 region has the DNA TGTGCCAGCAGCTTAGCCTGGGGGTCAGGGGCATCCGAGCAGTACTTC. Protein: CASSLAWGSGASEQYF.

This chain's CDR3 is CASSEGQGIQPQHF. DNA for the CDR3: TGTGCCAGCAGTGAGGGCCAGGGGATTCAGCCCCAGCATTTT. The J gene is TRBJ1-5, the V gene TRBV6-4; D perhaps matches TRBD1 (6 bases). V lost 3 bases, J lost 6 bases, and 12 bases lay in between. Germline assignment: CDR1 MRHNA and CDR2 SNTAGT. The CDR3 length is 14 residues.

The chain carries TRBV29-1 and TRBJ2-1, with D unclear. Trimming cost V 7 bases and J 14 bases, with 15 bases left between them. CDR3 length: 10 amino acids. Looked up from germline, CDR1 is SQVTM and CDR2 is ANQGSEA. CDR3 in DNA: TGCAGCGGGGCTGAAAGTTTCGAGTTCTTC. Translating gives CSGAESFEFF.

This rearrangement joins TRBV30 to TRBJ1-4, with D uncertain. Germline CDR1 and CDR2: GTSNPN and SVGIG (reference sequence). This CDR3 has 11 residues. The V gene lost 8 bases and the J gene lost 5 bases, with 9 bases spanning the gap. CDR3 amino acids: CALDSNEKLFF. CDR3 DNA sequence: TGTGCCCTCGACTCCAATGAAAAACTGTTTTTT.

CDR3 coding DNA: TGTGCCAGCAGTTTCCGGAGTTCACCCCTCCACTTT. Its translation is CASSFRSSPLHF. The chain couples TRBV27 to TRBJ1-6; D is unresolved. The CDR3 is 12 amino acids. The germline gives CDR1 MNHEY, CDR2 SMNVEV (reference sequence). V shed 3 bases and J shed 9 bases, with 6 bases lying between them.

The V call is TRBV18, the J call TRBJ1-1; D unclear. Trimming took 0 bases from V and 4 from J, leaving 6 bases between them. Per germline, CDR1 KGHSH and CDR2 LQKENI. The CDR3 totals 13 residues. CDR3 loop: CASSPPSSTEAFF. CDR3 nucleotides: TGTGCCAGCTCACCACCGTCGAGCACTGAAGCTTTCTTT. The full variable domain, rest sourced from reference TRBV18 and TRBJ1-1, is NAGVMQNPRHLVRRRGQEARLRCSPMKGHSHVYWYRQLPEEGLKFMVYLQKENIIDESGMPKERFSAEFPKEGPSILRIQQVVRGDSAAYFCASSPPSSTEAFFGQGTRLTVV.

This chain uses TRBV6-1 with TRBJ2-1, with a tentative D call TRBD1 (6 bases). Trimming left V 7 bases short and J 5 bases short, with 18 bases between. This CDR3 is 15 amino acids long. From germline, CDR1 is MNHNS and CDR2 SASEGT. The CDR3, as DNA: TGTGCCAGCACCCTAGTACAGGGAGAGCACAATGAGCAGTTCTTC. This encodes CASTLVQGEHNEQFF.

The rearrangement links TRBV5-1 to TRBJ1-1; maybe TRBD1 (6 bases). V gave up 0 bases and J gave up 2 bases, with 8 bases separating them. CDR1 SGHRS and CDR2 YFSETQ come from the germline V gene. CDR3 length equals 14 residues. CDR3 loop: CASSLGTVNTEAFF. CDR3 nucleotide sequence: TGCGCCAGCAGCTTGGGGACAGTTAACACTGAAGCTTTCTTT.

This chain connects TRBV19 to TRBJ1-5; TRBD1 aligns across 9 bases. The V segment lost 9 bases and the J segment 3 bases; nucleotides outside the gene matches: 6. In germline, CDR1 is LNHDA, CDR2 SQIVND (reference sequence). The CDR3 spans 14 residues. CDR3 amino acids: CASPGTGINQPQHF. The CDR3 coding sequence is TGTGCCAGCCCAGGGACAGGGATCAATCAGCCCCAGCATTTT. The full variable domain, in which reference TRBV19 and TRBJ1-5 provide the parts outside the CDR3, is DGGITQSPKYLFRKEGQNVTLSCEQNLNHDAMYWYRQDPGQGLRLIYYSQIVNDFQKGDIAEGYSVSREKKESFPLTVTSAQKNPTAFYLCASPGTGINQPQHFGDGTRLSIL.

The chain carries TRBV9 and TRBJ2-1; possibly TRBD2 for D (5 bases). The CDR3 consists of 18 residues. V lost 0 bases and J lost 2, with 18 bases in between. The germline gives CDR1 SGDLS, CDR2 YYNGEE. CDR3 in DNA: TGTGCCAGCAGCGTAGGGAAAAAGGGAGTGGGAGCCTACAATGAGCAGTTCTTC. Translating gives CASSVGKKGVGAYNEQFF.